The clone carrying this TCR beta chain turned up a few times. Its antigen is unknown. Primers for the PCR totalled 60 Vbeta and 13 Jbeta. Sequencing was performed with immunoSEQ multiplex PCR; in TCRdb, only in-frame clones are kept and a portion is missing. In the table there are about 200,000 clones, almost 70% of which are singletons. The data originate from a study of cytomegalovirus exposure and HLA in healthy donors. Study results and caveats: Researchers reported in a later analysis that a missense DCLRE1C variant was tied to TCR beta V- and J-gene trimming.

The CDR3 totals 16 residues. CDR1 and CDR2 from the germline V gene are SGHTA and FQGTGA. V was clipped by 2 bases and J by 4 bases; unmatched bases: 4. The chain links TRBV7-3 to TRBJ2-2; 10 bases are a match to TRBD2. The clonotype originates from a man aged 40-50 years in good health and CMV-seropositive. Sample: PBMCs. CDR3 residues: CASSLAAGGTTGELFF. The CDR3 DNA reads TGTGCCAGCAGCTTAGCAGCGGGGGGGACCACCGGGGAGCTGTTTTTT.